These 28 T cell receptor beta chains came from one sample sequenced in a study of cytomegalovirus exposure and HLA in healthy donors. The assay was immunoSEQ multiplex PCR, and TCRdb's table has in-frame clones only and misses some. Among 150,000 to 180,000 clones listed, about 82% were seen once. The specimen was PBMCs. The receptor set was obtained from a human donor in good health.

This clone is a singleton in its sample. This chain connects TRBV6-4 to TRBJ2-3, with D tentatively TRBD2 (5 bases). This CDR3 region has 14 residues. CDR1 is MRHNA and CDR2 is SNTAGT in the germline V gene. The V end was cut by 8 bases, the J end by 2 bases, with 14 bases between. The CDR3 sequence: CASRKDSFTDTQYF. CDR3 nucleotide sequence: TGTGCCAGCCGGAAGGACTCGTTCACAGATACGCAGTATTTT.

The chain joins TRBV5-1 to TRBJ2-7, with 9 positions matching TRBD1. Germline CDR1 is SGHRS and CDR2 is YFSETQ. Germline trimming cut 4 bases from V and 6 bases from J; bases unmatched to any gene: 11. There are 15 residues in the CDR3. DNA for the CDR3: TGCGCCAGCAGCCTTAACAGGGGGCGTGGGGCCGAGCAGTACTTC. Encoded protein: CASSLNRGRGAEQYF.

The chain combines TRBV7-3 with TRBJ2-1, with 9 bases identical to TRBD1. The V gene's germline CDR1 is SGHTA and CDR2 FQGTGA. V dropped 4 bases and J dropped 2; count of bases not matched to a gene: 3. The CDR3 has 15 residues. This chain's CDR3 is CASSWDRETYNEQFF. Written as DNA, the CDR3 is TGTGCCAGCAGCTGGGACAGGGAAACCTACAATGAGCAGTTCTTC.

The V call is TRBV2, the J call TRBJ1-2, with TRBD1 identical over 11 bases. The V and J ends lost 6 bases and 5 bases, in that order; junction bases with no gene match: 5. Per germline, CDR1 SNHLY and CDR2 FYNNEI. The CDR3 extends over 14 amino acids. The CDR3 DNA is TGTGCCAGCAGGGGACAGGGGGTGTCTTATGGCTACACCTTC. Translating gives CASRGQGVSYGYTF.

To note about this clone: Distinct nucleotide sequences in the sample also encode this CDR3. CDR3 nucleotides: TGTGCCAGCTCACGAGGACAGGGCAATCAGCCCCAGCATTTT. It is translated as CASSRGQGNQPQHF. V is TRBV18 and J is TRBJ1-5; 7 bases are a match to TRBD1. The V segment lost 4 bases and the J segment 2 bases; nucleotides outside the gene matches: 2. The CDR3 consists of 14 residues. Germline CDR1 and CDR2: KGHSH and LQKENI.

The J gene is TRBJ2-2, the V gene TRBV5-6, with 9 bases aligning to TRBD1. Germline CDR1 SGHDT, CDR2 YYEEEE. The trim removed 4 bases at V and 2 bases at J, leaving 6 bases unmatched. There are 16 residues in the CDR3. The CDR3 nucleotides read TGTGCCAGCAGCGAGGACAGGGGTGGAAACACCGGGGAGCTGTTTTTT. This codes for CASSEDRGGNTGELFF.

This chain joins TRBV19 and TRBJ1-6; 8 bases agree with TRBD1. Germline V lookup: CDR1 LNHDA, CDR2 SQIVND (reference sequence). The CDR3 is 16 residues long. V lost 5 bases, J lost 5 bases, and 8 bases stayed unmatched. CDR3 nucleotide sequence: TGTGCCAGTAGTCCAGGGGGCGCGGTCGATAATTCACCCCTCCACTTT. Protein: CASSPGGAVDNSPLHF.

The chain joins TRBV5-4 to TRBJ2-7; 12 nucleotides line up with TRBD2. CDR3 size: 16 residues. V lost 4 bases to trimming and J lost 0 bases; unmatched junction nucleotides: 5. Per germline, CDR1 SGHNT and CDR2 YYREEE (reference sequence). The CDR3 DNA is TGTGCCAGCAGCGTGGGGACTAGCGGGTCCTCCTACGAGCAGTACTTC. It specifies CASSVGTSGSSYEQYF. Together with reference TRBV5-4 and TRBJ2-7, the CDR3 gives the full variable domain: ETGVTQSPTHLIKTRGQQVTLRCSSQSGHNTVSWYQQALGQGPQFIFQYYREEENGRGNFPPRFSGLQFPNYSSELNVNALELDDSALYLCASSVGTSGSSYEQYFGPGTRLTVT.

The rearrangement links TRBV19 to TRBJ2-5, with D hard to call. Germline CDR1 and CDR2: LNHDA and SQIVND (reference sequence). The CDR3 sequence is 13 residues long. V was pared by 7 bases and J by 7 bases, with 16 bases between. CDR3 sequence (DNA): TGTGCCAGTAAAAATGACCCGGAGTCGACCCAGTACTTC. This codes for CASKNDPESTQYF.

The V gene is TRBV9, the J gene TRBJ2-2; TRBD1 aligns across 8 bases. Germline CDR1 is SGDLS and CDR2 is YYNGEE. This CDR3 has 15 amino acids. V dropped 3 bases and J dropped 7; count of bases not matched to a gene: 8. This chain's CDR3 is CASSEQGEIVGELFF. In DNA form, the CDR3 reads TGTGCCAGCAGCGAACAGGGGGAAATTGTCGGGGAGCTGTTTTTT.

The rearrangement uses TRBV15 and TRBJ2-5; TRBD2 agrees at 10 bases. Germline lookup yields CDR1 LNHNV and CDR2 YYDKDF (reference sequence). V was clipped by 3 bases and J by 5 bases; unmatched bases: 12. The CDR3 consists of 17 residues. The CDR3: CATSSLGLAGESETQYF. CDR3 in DNA: TGTGCCACCAGCAGCTTAGGGCTAGCGGGAGAGTCGGAGACCCAGTACTTC.

This clone was detected only a few times. V and J are TRBV7-3 and TRBJ2-7; possible D gene TRBD1, 6 bases. The CDR3 runs 13 residues. In germline, CDR1 is SGHTA, CDR2 FQGTGA. Trimming removed 2 bases from V and 7 bases from J, with 12 bases in between. CDR3 bases: TGTGCCAGCAGCTTAGGGGGCTCAGGGGAGCAGTACTTC. Its translation is CASSLGGSGEQYF.

The chain joins TRBV28 to TRBJ1-5; TRBD1 might be the D (5 bases). The CDR3 is 15 residues long. V was trimmed by 5 bases and J by 5 bases, leaving 16 bases between them. Per germline, CDR1 MDHEN and CDR2 SYDVKM. The CDR3 bases are TGTGCCAGCAGTCCTGGGGCAGGCACTGATCAGCCCCAGCATTTT. It translates to CASSPGAGTDQPQHF.

The chain recombines TRBV14 with TRBJ2-7, with D perhaps TRBD1 (6 bases). This CDR3 contains 15 residues. Germline V gene lookup returns CDR1 SGHDN and CDR2 FVKESK. Trimming took off 4 bases at V and 1 base at J, with 14 bases between the two ends. CDR3 sequence (DNA): TGTGCCAGCAGCCCGGCAGGGGAGAGGTCCTACGAGCAGTACTTC. Translating gives CASSPAGERSYEQYF.

The genes are TRBV29-1 and TRBJ2-3; 8 nucleotides match TRBD1. In germline, CDR1 is SQVTM, CDR2 ANQGSEA. CDR3 size: 13 residues. The V gene end was trimmed by 7 bases and the J gene end by 5 bases; junction bases not matched to a gene: 8. In nucleotides, the CDR3 is TGCAGCGCGGACAGGGCATCGGGAGATACGCAGTATTTT. Its protein is CSADRASGDTQYF.

The genes are TRBV4-1 and TRBJ1-3; D is unresolved. Trimming stripped 1 base from V and 0 bases from J, with 7 bases between. CDR1 MGHRA and CDR2 YSYEKL come from the germline V gene. The CDR3 is 15 amino acids. The DNA for the CDR3 is TGCGCCAGCAGCCAAGCGGGAGCCTCTGGAAACACCATATATTTT. Translating it yields CASSQAGASGNTIYF.

This chain links TRBV6-1 with TRBJ1-4; D is unclear. The V end was cut by 3 bases, the J end by 0 bases, with 5 bases between. The CDR3 runs to 14 residues. CDR1 MNHNS and CDR2 SASEGT come from the germline V gene. For the CDR3, the DNA is TGTGCCAGCAGTGACGGTGCAACTAATGAAAAACTGTTTTTT. It encodes CASSDGATNEKLFF.

This clone was counted once. Written as DNA, the CDR3 is TGTGCCAGCAGCTTAGAAGCAGGGGGCCTCGAGCAGTACTTC. Translation gives CASSLEAGGLEQYF. The V call is TRBV7-8, the J call TRBJ2-7; 8 bases line up with TRBD1. This CDR3 is built from 14 residues. With 1 base clipped from V and 6 bases from J, the junction kept 5 bases outside the gene matches. Germline assignment: CDR1 SGHVS and CDR2 FQNEAQ.

The V gene is TRBV2, the J gene TRBJ2-1, with D tentatively TRBD2 (6 bases). V gave up 7 bases and J gave up 3 bases, with 13 bases separating them. This CDR3 has 14 amino acids. CDR1 is SNHLY, CDR2 FYNNEI, per germline. Here the CDR3 reads CASKTSQSYNEQFF. CDR3 nucleotide sequence: TGTGCCAGCAAGACTAGTCAAAGCTACAATGAGCAGTTCTTC.

The J gene is TRBJ2-2, the V gene TRBV27; the D gene is possibly TRBD1 (6 bases). With 6 bases removed from V and 5 bases from J, the gap between germline ends came to 19 bases. Germline CDR1 reads MNHEY; CDR2 reads SMNVEV (reference sequence). The CDR3 length is 16 residues. The CDR3 sequence is CASRPQGLVVTGELFF. The DNA for the CDR3 is TGTGCCAGCAGACCTCAGGGGCTCGTGGTTACCGGGGAGCTGTTTTTT.

The sample holds a few counts of this clone. The V gene is TRBV30, the J gene TRBJ2-1; unclear D gene. The ends were cut back, 4 bases at V and 5 bases at J, with 9 bases in the middle. CDR3 length equals 12 residues. The germline V gene encodes CDR1 GTSNPN and CDR2 SVGIG (reference sequence). In DNA form, the CDR3 reads TGTGCCTGGAAACTCTCTCACAATGAGCAGTTCTTC. Translated, it gives CAWKLSHNEQFF.

The V call is TRBV7-6, the J call TRBJ2-2; TRBD2 agrees at 9 bases. With V trimmed by 2 bases and J by 0 bases, 1 base remained unmatched. CDR1 is SGHVS, CDR2 FNYEAQ, per germline. This CDR3 has 16 amino acids. The CDR3 loop reads CASSLRGGANTGELFF. CDR3 bases: TGTGCCAGCAGCTTACGCGGGGGGGCGAACACCGGGGAGCTGTTTTTT.

The genes are TRBV2 and TRBJ1-4; 7 bases match TRBD1. The junction had 4 bases not matched to a gene; V was cut back by 7 bases and J by 8 bases. Germline lookup yields CDR1 SNHLY and CDR2 FYNNEI. CDR3 length: 12 amino acids. The CDR3 DNA is TGTGCCAGCATTTTACAGGGGGAAAAACTGTTTTTT. Translated: CASILQGEKLFF.

V and J are TRBV19 and TRBJ2-1; unclear D gene. The CDR3 contains 14 residues. Germline V gene data show CDR1 as LNHDA and CDR2 as SQIVND (reference sequence). The germline V and J ends were trimmed by 3 bases and 3 bases, with 9 bases remaining between them. The CDR3 is CASSIGPNYNEQFF. The CDR3 DNA reads TGTGCCAGTAGTATTGGCCCAAACTACAATGAGCAGTTCTTC.

CDR3 sequence reads: CASSYLQGTGNTIYF. For the CDR3, the DNA is TGTGCCAGCAGTTACCTCCAGGGAACTGGAAACACCATATATTTT. The chain links TRBV6-5 to TRBJ1-3; the D gene is possibly TRBD1 (5 bases). The V end lost 2 bases, the J end lost 2 bases, and 10 bases lay between the germline ends. The germline CDR1 and CDR2 sequences are MNHEY and SVGAGI. The CDR3 consists of 15 residues.

The V and J genes are TRBV5-1 and TRBJ2-7; D call uncertain. Germline V gives CDR1 SGHRS, CDR2 YFSETQ. Trimming took off 4 bases at V and 1 base at J, with 12 bases between the two ends. The CDR3 totals 14 residues. CDR3 sequence: CASSPTGWSYEQYF. The DNA for the CDR3 is TGCGCCAGCAGCCCGACTGGCTGGTCCTACGAGCAGTACTTC.

The CDR3 loop is CASRFLRSPLHF. Here the CDR3 DNA reads TGTGCCAGCAGGTTCCTCCGGTCACCCCTCCACTTT. The chain carries TRBV6-6 and TRBJ1-6; D uncertain. Trimming stripped 6 bases from V and 10 bases from J, with 10 bases between. This CDR3 contains 12 residues. Per the germline V gene, CDR1 is MNHNY and CDR2 is SVGAGI (reference sequence).

The chain employs TRBV7-2 and TRBJ1-5; a weak D match, TRBD1 (6 bases). The V gene lost 6 bases and the J gene lost 4 bases, with 13 bases spanning the gap. The CDR3 runs 14 residues. Germline V gene sequence: CDR1 SGHTA, CDR2 FQGNSA. The CDR3, as DNA: TGTGCCAGCAGAAGGGACATCCTTAATCAGCCCCAGCATTTT. This encodes CASRRDILNQPQHF.